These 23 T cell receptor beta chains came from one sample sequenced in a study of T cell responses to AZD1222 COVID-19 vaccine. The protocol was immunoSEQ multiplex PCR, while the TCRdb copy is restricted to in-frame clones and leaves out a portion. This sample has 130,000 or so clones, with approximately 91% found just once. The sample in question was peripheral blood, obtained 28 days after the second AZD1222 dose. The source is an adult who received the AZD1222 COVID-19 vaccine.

In DNA, the CDR3 is TGTGCCAGCAGCGTAAACAGGGCGGAGAACTATGGCTACACCTTC. Protein sequence: CASSVNRAENYGYTF. The chain joins TRBV9 to TRBJ1-2; maybe TRBD1 (6 bases). The V gene's germline CDR1 is SGDLS and CDR2 YYNGEE. V dropped 1 base and J dropped 2 bases, with 12 bases sitting between them. The length of the CDR3 is 15 residues.

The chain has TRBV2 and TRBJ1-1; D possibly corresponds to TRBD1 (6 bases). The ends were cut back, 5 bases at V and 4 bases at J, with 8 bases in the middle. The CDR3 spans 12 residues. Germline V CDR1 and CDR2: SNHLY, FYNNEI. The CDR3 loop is CASSPQGTEAFF. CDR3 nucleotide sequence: TGTGCCAGCAGTCCACAGGGCACTGAAGCTTTCTTT.

The CDR3 loop reads CASRRGTRRSENIQYF. CDR3 nucleotides: TGTGCCAGCAGGAGGGGGACTAGGCGGTCGGAAAACATTCAGTACTTC. The gene calls are TRBV2 and TRBJ2-4; TRBD2 matches at 8 bases. From germline, CDR1 is SNHLY and CDR2 FYNNEI. The trim removed 6 bases at V and 5 bases at J, leaving 12 bases unmatched. The CDR3 extends over 16 amino acids.

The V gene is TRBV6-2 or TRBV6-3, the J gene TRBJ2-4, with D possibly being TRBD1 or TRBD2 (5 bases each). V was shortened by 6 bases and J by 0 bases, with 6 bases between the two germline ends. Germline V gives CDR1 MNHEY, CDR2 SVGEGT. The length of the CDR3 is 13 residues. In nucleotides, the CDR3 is TGTGCCAGCAGCGGGACAGCCAAAAACATTCAGTACTTC. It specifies CASSGTAKNIQYF.

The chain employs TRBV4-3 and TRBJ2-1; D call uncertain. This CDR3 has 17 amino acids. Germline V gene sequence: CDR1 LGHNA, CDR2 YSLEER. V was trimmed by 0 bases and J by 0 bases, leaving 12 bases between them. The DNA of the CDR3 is TGCGCCAGCAGCCAAGATGCGGATTCGGGCTCCTACAATGAGCAGTTCTTC. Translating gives CASSQDADSGSYNEQFF.

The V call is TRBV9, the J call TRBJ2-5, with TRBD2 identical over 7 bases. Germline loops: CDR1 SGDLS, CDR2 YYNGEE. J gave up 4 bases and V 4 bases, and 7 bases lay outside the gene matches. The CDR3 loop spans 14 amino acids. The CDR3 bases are TGTGCCAGCAGCTTAAGGGGAGGGTTAGAGACCCAGTACTTC. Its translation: CASSLRGGLETQYF.

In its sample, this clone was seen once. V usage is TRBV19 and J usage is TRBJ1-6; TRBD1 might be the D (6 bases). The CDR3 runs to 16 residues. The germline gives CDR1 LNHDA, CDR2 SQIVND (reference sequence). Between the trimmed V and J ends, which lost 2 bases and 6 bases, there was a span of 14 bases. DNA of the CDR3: TGTGCCAGTAGTATAAATTCAGGGGACGGTAATTCACCCCTCCACTTT. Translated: CASSINSGDGNSPLHF.

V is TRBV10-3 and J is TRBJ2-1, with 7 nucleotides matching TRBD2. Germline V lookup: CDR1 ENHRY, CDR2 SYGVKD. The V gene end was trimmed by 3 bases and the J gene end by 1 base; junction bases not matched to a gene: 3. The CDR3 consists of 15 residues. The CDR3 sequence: CAISELARSYNEQFF. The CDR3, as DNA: TGTGCCATCAGTGAACTAGCGCGATCCTACAATGAGCAGTTCTTC.

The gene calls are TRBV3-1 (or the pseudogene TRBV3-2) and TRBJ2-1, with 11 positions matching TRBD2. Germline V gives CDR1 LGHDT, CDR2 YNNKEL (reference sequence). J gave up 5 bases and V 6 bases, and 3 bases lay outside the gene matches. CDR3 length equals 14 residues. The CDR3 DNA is TGTGCCAGCAGGGGACTAGCGGAACACAATGAGCAGTTCTTC. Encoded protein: CASRGLAEHNEQFF.

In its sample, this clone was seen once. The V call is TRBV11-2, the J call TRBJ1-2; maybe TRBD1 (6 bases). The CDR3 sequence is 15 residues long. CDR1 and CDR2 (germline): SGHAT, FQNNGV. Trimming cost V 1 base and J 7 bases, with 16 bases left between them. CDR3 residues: CASSLGAGAVAGYTF. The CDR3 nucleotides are TGTGCCAGCAGCTTAGGGGCGGGGGCAGTTGCTGGCTACACCTTC.

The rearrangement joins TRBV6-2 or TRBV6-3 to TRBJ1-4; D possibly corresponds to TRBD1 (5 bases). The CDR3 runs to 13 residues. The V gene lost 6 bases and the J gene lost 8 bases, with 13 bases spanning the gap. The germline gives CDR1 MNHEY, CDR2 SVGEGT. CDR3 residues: CASSLGGSEKLFF. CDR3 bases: TGTGCCAGCAGCCTCGGGGGGAGCGAAAAACTGTTTTTT.

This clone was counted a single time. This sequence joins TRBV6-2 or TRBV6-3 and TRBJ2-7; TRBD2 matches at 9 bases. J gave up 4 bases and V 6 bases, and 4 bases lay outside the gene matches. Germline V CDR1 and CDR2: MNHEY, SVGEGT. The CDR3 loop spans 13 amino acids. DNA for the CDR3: TGTGCCAGCAGATACGGACTAGCGTACGAGCAGTACGTC. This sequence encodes CASRYGLAYEQYV.

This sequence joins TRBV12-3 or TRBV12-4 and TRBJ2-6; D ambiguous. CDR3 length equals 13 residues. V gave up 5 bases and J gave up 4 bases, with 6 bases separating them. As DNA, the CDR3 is TGTGCCAGCAGTGGCTCGGGGGCCAACGTCCTGACTTTC. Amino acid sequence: CASSGSGANVLTF.

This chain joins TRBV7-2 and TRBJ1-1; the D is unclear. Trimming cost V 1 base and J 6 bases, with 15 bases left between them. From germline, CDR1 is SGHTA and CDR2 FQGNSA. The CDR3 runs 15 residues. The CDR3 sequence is CASSLEYGGIAEAFF. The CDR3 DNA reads TGTGCCAGCAGCTTAGAGTACGGAGGGATCGCTGAAGCTTTCTTT.

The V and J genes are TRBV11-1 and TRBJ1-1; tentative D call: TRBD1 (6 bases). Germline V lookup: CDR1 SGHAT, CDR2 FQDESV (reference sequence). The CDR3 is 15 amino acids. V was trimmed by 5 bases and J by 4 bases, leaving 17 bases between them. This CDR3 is CASSPGGGRRTEAFF. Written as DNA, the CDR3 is TGTGCCAGCAGCCCAGGTGGGGGGCGACGCACTGAAGCTTTCTTT.

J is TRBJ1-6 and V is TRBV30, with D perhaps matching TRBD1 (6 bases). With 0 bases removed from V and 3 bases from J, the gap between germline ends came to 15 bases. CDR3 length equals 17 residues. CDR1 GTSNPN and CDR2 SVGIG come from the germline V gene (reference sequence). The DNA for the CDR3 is TGTGCCTGGAGTGTAGAGAGGGGGGGCGGCTATAATTCACCCCTCCACTTT. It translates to CAWSVERGGGYNSPLHF.

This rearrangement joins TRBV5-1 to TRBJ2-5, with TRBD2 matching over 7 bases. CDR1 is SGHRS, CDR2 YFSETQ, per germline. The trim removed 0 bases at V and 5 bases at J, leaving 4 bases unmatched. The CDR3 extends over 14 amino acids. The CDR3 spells CASSLEGLQETQYF. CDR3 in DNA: TGCGCCAGCAGCTTGGAGGGACTACAGGAGACCCAGTACTTC.

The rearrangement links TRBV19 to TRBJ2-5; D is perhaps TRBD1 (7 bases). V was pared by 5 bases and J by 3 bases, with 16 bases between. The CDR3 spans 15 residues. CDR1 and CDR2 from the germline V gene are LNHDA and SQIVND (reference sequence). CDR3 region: CASSPYRGGEETQYF. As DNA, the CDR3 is TGTGCCAGTAGTCCATACAGGGGAGGTGAAGAGACCCAGTACTTC.

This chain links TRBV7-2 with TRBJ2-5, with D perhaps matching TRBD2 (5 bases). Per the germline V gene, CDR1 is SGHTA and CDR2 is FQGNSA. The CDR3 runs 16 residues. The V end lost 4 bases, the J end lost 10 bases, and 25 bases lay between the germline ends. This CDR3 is CASSSHTRGPDRGQYF. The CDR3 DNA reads TGTGCCAGCAGCTCACATACCAGAGGACCAGATCGGGGCCAGTACTTC.

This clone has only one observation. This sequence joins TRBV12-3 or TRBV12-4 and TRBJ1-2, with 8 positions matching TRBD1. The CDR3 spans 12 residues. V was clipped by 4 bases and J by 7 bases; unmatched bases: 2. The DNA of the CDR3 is TGTGCCAGCAGTTCGGACAGGGTTGGCTACACCTTC. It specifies CASSSDRVGYTF.

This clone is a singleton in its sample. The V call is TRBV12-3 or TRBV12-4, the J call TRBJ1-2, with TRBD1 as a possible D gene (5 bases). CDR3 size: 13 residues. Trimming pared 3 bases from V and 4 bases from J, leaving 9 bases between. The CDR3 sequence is CASSFRGTYGYTF. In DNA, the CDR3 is TGTGCCAGCAGTTTCCGGGGGACCTATGGCTACACCTTC.

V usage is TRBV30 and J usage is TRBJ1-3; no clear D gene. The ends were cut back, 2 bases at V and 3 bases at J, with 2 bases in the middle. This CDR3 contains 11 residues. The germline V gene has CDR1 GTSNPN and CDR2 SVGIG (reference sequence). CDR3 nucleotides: TGTGCCTGGAGTCATGGAAACACCATATATTTT. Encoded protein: CAWSHGNTIYF.

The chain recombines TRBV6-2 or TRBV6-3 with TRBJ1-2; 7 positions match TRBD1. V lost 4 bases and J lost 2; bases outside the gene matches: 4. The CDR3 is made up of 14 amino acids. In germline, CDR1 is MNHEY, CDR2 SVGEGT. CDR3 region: CASSWIRGNYGYTF. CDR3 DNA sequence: TGTGCCAGCAGTTGGATCAGGGGGAACTATGGCTACACCTTC.